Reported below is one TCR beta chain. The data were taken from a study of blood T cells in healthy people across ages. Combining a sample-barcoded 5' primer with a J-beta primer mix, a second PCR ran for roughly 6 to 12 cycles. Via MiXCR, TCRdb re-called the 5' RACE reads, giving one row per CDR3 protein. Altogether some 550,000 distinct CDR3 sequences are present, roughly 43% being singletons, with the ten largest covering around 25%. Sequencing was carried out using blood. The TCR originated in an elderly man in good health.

The CDR3 DNA is TGCAGTGGACATGAAAAACTGTTTTTT. It codes for CSGHEKLFF. The J gene is TRBJ1-4, the V gene TRBV20-1; no clear D. Trimming shortened V by 7 bases and J by 6 bases, and 3 bases separated the two germline ends. The CDR3 contains 9 residues. The germline V gene has CDR1 DFQATT and CDR2 SNEGSKA (reference sequence).